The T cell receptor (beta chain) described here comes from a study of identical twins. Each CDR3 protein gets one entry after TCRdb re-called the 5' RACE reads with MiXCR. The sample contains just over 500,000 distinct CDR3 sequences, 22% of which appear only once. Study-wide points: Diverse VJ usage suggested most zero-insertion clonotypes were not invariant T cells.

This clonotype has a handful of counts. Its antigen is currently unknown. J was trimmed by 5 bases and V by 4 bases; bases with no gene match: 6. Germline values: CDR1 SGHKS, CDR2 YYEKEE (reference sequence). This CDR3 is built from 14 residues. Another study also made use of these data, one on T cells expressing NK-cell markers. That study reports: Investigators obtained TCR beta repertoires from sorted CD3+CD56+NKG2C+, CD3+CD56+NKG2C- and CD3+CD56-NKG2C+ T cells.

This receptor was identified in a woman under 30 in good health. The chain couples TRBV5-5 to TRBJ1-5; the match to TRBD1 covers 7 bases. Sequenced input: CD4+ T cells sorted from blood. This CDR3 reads CASSLGTVDQPQHF. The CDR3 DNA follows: TGTGCCAGCAGCCTGGGGACAGTTGATCAGCCCCAGCATTTT.